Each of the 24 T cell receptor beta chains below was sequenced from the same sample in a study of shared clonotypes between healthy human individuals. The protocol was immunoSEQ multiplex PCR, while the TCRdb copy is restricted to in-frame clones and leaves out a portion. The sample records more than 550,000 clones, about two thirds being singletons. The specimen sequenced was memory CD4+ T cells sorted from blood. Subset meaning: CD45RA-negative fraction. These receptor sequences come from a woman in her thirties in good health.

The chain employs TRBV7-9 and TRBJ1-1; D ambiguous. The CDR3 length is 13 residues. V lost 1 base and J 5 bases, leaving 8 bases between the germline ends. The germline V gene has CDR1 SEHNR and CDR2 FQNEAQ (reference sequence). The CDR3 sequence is CASSLGQSTEAFF. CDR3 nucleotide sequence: TGTGCCAGCAGCTTAGGTCAGAGTACTGAAGCTTTCTTT.

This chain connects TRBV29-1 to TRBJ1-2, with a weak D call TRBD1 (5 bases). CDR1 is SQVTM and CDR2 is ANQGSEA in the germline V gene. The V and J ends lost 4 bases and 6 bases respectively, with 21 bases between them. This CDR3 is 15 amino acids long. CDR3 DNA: TGCAGCGTTGCTCCCCTGTCCAGTTTGGGGGATGGCTACACCTTC. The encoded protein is CSVAPLSSLGDGYTF. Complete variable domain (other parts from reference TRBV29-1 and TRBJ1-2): SAVISQKPSRDICQRGTSLTIQCQVDSQVTMMFWYRQQPGQSLTLIATANQGSEATYESGFVIDKFPISRPNLTFSTLTVSNMSPEDSSIYLCSVAPLSSLGDGYTFGSGTRLTVV.

As DNA, the CDR3 is TGTGCCAGCAGCGTAGGCGGGAGTATCGACGAGCAGTACTTC. Translating gives CASSVGGSIDEQYF. V and J are TRBV9 and TRBJ2-7; 7 bases map to TRBD2. V shed 0 bases, J shed 5 bases, and the junction held 5 bases outside the gene matches. The V gene's germline CDR1 is SGDLS and CDR2 YYNGEE. This CDR3 has 14 amino acids.

CDR3 residues: CASSAGLAGQETQYF. In nucleotides, the CDR3 is TGTGCCAGCAGCGCCGGACTAGCGGGCCAAGAGACCCAGTACTTC. The genes are TRBV5-6 and TRBJ2-5; 11 bases are a match to TRBD2. Germline trimming cut 4 bases from V and 1 base from J; bases unmatched to any gene: 3. From germline, CDR1 is SGHDT and CDR2 YYEEEE. The CDR3 loop spans 15 amino acids.

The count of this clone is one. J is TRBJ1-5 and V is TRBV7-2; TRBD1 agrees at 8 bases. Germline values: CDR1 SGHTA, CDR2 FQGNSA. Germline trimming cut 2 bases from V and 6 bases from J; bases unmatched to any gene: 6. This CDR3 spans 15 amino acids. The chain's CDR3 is CASSLSGGAGQPQHF. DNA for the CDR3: TGTGCCAGCAGCTTATCAGGGGGCGCGGGTCAGCCCCAGCATTTT.

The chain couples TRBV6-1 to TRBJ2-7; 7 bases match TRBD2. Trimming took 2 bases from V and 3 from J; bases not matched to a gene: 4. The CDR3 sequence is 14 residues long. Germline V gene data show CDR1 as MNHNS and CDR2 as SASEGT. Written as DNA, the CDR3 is TGTGCCAGCAGTGAACTGGCTAGCGGCTACGAGCAGTACTTC. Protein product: CASSELASGYEQYF.

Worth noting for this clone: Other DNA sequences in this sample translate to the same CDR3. The CDR3 region has the DNA TGTGCCAGCAGCTTAGTCGGCGGAGATACGCAGTATTTT. Translating gives CASSLVGGDTQYF. This rearrangement joins TRBV5-4 to TRBJ2-3, with unresolved D. This CDR3 has 13 amino acids. Per germline, CDR1 SGHNT and CDR2 YYREEE (reference sequence). V lost 2 bases and J 5 bases, leaving 9 bases between the germline ends.

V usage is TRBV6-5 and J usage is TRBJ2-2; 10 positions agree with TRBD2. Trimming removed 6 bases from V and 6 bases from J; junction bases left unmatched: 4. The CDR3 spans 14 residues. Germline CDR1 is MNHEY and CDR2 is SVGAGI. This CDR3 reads CASRPGLAAGELFF. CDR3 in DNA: TGTGCCAGCAGACCCGGACTAGCGGCCGGGGAGCTGTTTTTT.

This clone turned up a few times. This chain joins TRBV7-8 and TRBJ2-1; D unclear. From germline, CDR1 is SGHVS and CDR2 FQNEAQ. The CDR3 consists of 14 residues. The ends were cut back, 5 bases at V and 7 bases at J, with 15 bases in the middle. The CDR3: CASSRNRNTNEQFF. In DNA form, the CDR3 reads TGTGCCAGCAGCCGTAACCGAAATACGAATGAGCAGTTCTTC.

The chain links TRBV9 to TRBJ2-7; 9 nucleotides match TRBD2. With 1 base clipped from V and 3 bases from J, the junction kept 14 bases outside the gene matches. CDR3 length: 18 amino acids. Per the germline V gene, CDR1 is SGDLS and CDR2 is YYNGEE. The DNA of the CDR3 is TGTGCCAGCAGCGTACCCCCAGCGGGAGGATGGTCGAGCTACGAGCAGTACTTC. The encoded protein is CASSVPPAGGWSSYEQYF.

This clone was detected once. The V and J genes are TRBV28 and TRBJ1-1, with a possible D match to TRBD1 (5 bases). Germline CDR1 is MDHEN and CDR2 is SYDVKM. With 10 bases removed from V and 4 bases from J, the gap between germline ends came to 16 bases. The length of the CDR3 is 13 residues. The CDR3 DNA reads TGTGCCACGCTGATAGGAGGGACCACTGAAGCTTTCTTT. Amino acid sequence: CATLIGGTTEAFF.

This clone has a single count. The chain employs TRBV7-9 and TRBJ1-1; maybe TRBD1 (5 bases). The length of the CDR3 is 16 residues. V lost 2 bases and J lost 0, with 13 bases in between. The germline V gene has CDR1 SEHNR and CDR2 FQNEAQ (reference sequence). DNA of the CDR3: TGTGCCAGCAGCTTATATGGGGCCAATGTGAACACTGAAGCTTTCTTT. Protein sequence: CASSLYGANVNTEAFF. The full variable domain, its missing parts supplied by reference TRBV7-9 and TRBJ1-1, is DTGVSQNPRHKITKRGQNVTFRCDPISEHNRLYWYRQTLGQGPEFLTYFQNEAQLEKSRLLSDRFSAERPKGSFSTLEIQRTEQGDSAMYLCASSLYGANVNTEAFFGQGTRLTVV.

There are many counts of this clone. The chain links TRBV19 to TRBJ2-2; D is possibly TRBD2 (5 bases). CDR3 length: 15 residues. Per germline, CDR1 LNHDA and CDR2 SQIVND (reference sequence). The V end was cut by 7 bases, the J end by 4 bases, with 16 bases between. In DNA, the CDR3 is TGTGCCAGTAACTTCCTCCCGGGAAGCACCGGGGAGCTGTTTTTT. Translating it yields CASNFLPGSTGELFF.

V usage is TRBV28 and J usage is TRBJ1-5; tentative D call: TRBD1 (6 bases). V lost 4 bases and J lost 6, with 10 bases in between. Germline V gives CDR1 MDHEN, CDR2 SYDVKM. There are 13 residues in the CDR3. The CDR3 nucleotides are TGTGCCAGCAGTTCACAGGGATTTCAGCCCCAGCATTTT. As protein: CASSSQGFQPQHF.

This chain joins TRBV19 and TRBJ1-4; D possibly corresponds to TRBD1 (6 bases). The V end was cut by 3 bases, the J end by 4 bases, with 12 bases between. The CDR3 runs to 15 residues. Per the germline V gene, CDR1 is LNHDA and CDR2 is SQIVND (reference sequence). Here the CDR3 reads CASSMGASVNEKLFF. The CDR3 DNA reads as TGTGCCAGTAGTATGGGGGCTTCTGTTAATGAAAAACTGTTTTTT.

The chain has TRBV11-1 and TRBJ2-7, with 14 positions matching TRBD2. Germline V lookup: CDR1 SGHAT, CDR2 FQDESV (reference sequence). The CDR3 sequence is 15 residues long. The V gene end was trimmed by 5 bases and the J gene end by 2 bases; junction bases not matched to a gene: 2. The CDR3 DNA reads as TGTGCCAGCAGCCTGGGACTAGCGGGGGCCTACGAGCAGTACTTC. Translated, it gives CASSLGLAGAYEQYF.

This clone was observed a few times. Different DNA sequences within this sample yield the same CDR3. This CDR3 is CASSFRGAGSNQPQHF. CDR3 bases: TGTGCCAGCAGCTTTCGGGGGGCGGGGAGCAATCAGCCCCAGCATTTT. The rearrangement links TRBV7-2 to TRBJ1-5; D might be TRBD1 (6 bases). CDR1 is SGHTA, CDR2 FQGNSA, per germline. This CDR3 region has 16 residues. V lost 3 bases and J lost 1, with 13 bases in between. The full variable domain, with the rest looked up from reference TRBV7-2 and TRBJ1-5, is GAGVSQSPSNKVTEKGKDVELRCDPISGHTALYWYRQSLGQGLEFLIYFQGNSAPDKSGLPSDRFSAERTGGSVSTLTIQRTQQEDSAVYLCASSFRGAGSNQPQHFGDGTRLSIL.

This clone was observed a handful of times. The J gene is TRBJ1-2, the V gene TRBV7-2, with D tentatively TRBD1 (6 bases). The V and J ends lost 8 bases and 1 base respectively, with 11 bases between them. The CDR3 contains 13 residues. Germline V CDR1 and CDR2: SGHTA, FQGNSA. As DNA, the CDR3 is TGTGCCAGCCGAGAGGACAGTAACTATGGCTACACCTTC. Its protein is CASREDSNYGYTF. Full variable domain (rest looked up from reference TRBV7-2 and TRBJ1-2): GAGVSQSPSNKVTEKGKDVELRCDPISGHTALYWYRQSLGQGLEFLIYFQGNSAPDKSGLPSDRFSAERTGGSVSTLTIQRTQQEDSAVYLCASREDSNYGYTFGSGTRLTVV.

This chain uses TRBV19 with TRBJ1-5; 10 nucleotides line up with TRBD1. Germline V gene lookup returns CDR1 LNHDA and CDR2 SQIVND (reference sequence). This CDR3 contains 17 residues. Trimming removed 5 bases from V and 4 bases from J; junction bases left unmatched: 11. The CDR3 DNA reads TGTGCCAGTAGTGTATGGGCCGGGACAGGGGATAATCAGCCCCAGCATTTT. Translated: CASSVWAGTGDNQPQHF. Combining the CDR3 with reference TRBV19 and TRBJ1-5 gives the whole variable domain DGGITQSPKYLFRKEGQNVTLSCEQNLNHDAMYWYRQDPGQGLRLIYYSQIVNDFQKGDIAEGYSVSREKKESFPLTVTSAQKNPTAFYLCASSVWAGTGDNQPQHFGDGTRLSIL.

For the CDR3, the DNA is TGTGCCAGCAGCCCCCCAATGATGGATACGCAGTATTTT. Its protein is CASSPPMMDTQYF. The J gene is TRBJ2-3, the V gene TRBV28, with D unclear. The CDR3 has 13 residues. CDR1 is MDHEN and CDR2 is SYDVKM in the germline V gene. V was pared by 6 bases and J by 6 bases, with 13 bases between.

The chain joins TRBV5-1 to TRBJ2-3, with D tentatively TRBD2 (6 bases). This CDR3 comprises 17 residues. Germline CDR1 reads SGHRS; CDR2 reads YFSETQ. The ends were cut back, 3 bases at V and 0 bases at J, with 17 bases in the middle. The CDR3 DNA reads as TGCGCCAGCAGCTGGGGAGGTGGTGGAGCTAGCACAGATACGCAGTATTTT. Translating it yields CASSWGGGGASTDTQYF.

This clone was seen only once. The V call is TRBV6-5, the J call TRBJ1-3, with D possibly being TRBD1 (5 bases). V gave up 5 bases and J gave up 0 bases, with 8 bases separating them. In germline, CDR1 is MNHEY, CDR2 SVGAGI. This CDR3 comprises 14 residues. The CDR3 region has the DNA TGTGCCAGCAGTAGAGACAGCTCTGGAAACACCATATATTTT. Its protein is CASSRDSSGNTIYF.

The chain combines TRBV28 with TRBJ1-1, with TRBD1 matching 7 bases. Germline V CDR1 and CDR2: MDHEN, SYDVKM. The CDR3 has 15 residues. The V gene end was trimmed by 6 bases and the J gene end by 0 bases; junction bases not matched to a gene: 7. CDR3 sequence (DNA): TGTGCCAGCAGGAAACAGGGGTCAATGAACACTGAAGCTTTCTTT. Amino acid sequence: CASRKQGSMNTEAFF.

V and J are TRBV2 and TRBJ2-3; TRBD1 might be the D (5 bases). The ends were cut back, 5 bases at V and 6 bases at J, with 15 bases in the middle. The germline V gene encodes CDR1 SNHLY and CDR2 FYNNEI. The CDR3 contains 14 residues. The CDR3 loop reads CASSTQGGEDTQYF. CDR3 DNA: TGTGCCAGCAGTACCCAGGGCGGCGAGGATACGCAGTATTTT.